The 18 T cell receptor beta chains below come from one sample, sequenced in a study of STAT5B mutations in CD4+ large granular lymphocyte leukemia. Repertoires were generated with immunoSEQ multiplex PCR, while TCRdb's copy carries only in-frame clones and drops some. The sample records approximately 49,000 clones, about three quarters being singletons. Material: CD4+ T cells from blood buffy coats. Receptor source: a human donor in good health.

This chain connects TRBV7-2 to TRBJ1-6; no firm D call. CDR1 SGHTA and CDR2 FQGNSA come from the germline V gene. The CDR3 is made up of 18 amino acids. Trimming removed 1 base at V and 2 bases at J, with 15 bases between. CDR3 sequence: CASSLVSGSTTYNSPLHF. CDR3 DNA: TGTGCCAGCAGCTTAGTCTCCGGTAGTACGACCTATAATTCACCCCTCCACTTT. The full variable domain, its missing parts supplied by reference TRBV7-2 and TRBJ1-6, is GAGVSQSPSNKVTEKGKDVELRCDPISGHTALYWYRQSLGQGLEFLIYFQGNSAPDKSGLPSDRFSAERTGGSVSTLTIQRTQQEDSAVYLCASSLVSGSTTYNSPLHFGNGTRLTVT.

This clone came up once. V is TRBV19 and J is TRBJ2-7, with TRBD1 matching over 9 bases. The germline V gene has CDR1 LNHDA and CDR2 SQIVND (reference sequence). The V segment lost 3 bases and the J segment 0 bases; nucleotides outside the gene matches: 12. This CDR3 has 18 amino acids. DNA of the CDR3: TGTGCCAGTAGTATTGCCCGGGGACAGGGTTTAAACTCCTACGAGCAGTACTTC. Protein sequence: CASSIARGQGLNSYEQYF.

This CDR3 reads CASSYRESNEKLFF. The CDR3 nucleotides read TGTGCCAGCAGCTACCGGGAGAGTAATGAAAAACTGTTTTTT. The gene calls are TRBV7-9 and TRBJ1-4; D remains unclear. This CDR3 has 14 residues. Germline values: CDR1 SEHNR, CDR2 FQNEAQ (reference sequence). Trimming cost V 4 bases and J 4 bases, with 10 bases left between them.

This chain connects TRBV9 to TRBJ2-1, with TRBD2 matching 7 bases. Germline CDR1 and CDR2: SGDLS and YYNGEE. Trimming at V came to 1 base and at J to 5 bases, leaving 6 bases not matched to a gene. The CDR3 is 15 amino acids. The CDR3, as DNA: TGTGCCAGCAGCGTATTGTCTAGCGGAGACAATGAGCAGTTCTTC. Residues: CASSVLSSGDNEQFF.

The chain combines TRBV4-2 with TRBJ1-4; D is possibly TRBD1 (5 bases). The length of the CDR3 is 15 residues. Per germline, CDR1 LGHNA and CDR2 YNFKEQ. The V gene lost 4 bases and the J gene lost 8 bases, with 17 bases spanning the gap. The CDR3 is CASSPQKGPEEKLFF. The CDR3, as DNA: TGTGCCAGCAGCCCACAGAAGGGGCCGGAGGAAAAACTGTTTTTT.

This clone was recorded a few times. V and J are TRBV5-1 and TRBJ1-4, with a possible D match to TRBD1 (6 bases). The CDR3 loop spans 15 amino acids. V lost 4 bases and J lost 6, with 16 bases in between. The germline V gene encodes CDR1 SGHRS and CDR2 YFSETQ. For the CDR3, the DNA is TGCGCCAGCAGCACCACGGGGGCGCCAGATGAAAAACTGTTTTTT. It yields the protein CASSTTGAPDEKLFF.

The gene calls are TRBV2 and TRBJ1-2; D not resolved. This CDR3 is built from 14 residues. The germline V gene has CDR1 SNHLY and CDR2 FYNNEI. Deletions cut 4 bases from V and 0 bases from J, with 9 bases between. For the CDR3, the DNA is TGTGCCAGCAGTGTAGTGGATTCTAACTATGGCTACACCTTC. Its translation: CASSVVDSNYGYTF. Variable domain in full (rest from reference TRBV2 and TRBJ1-2): EPEVTQTPSHQVTQMGQEVILRCVPISNHLYFYWYRQILGQKVEFLVSFYNNEISEKSEIFDDQFSVERPDGSNFTLKIRSTKLEDSAMYFCASSVVDSNYGYTFGSGTRLTVV.

This clone was detected once. The gene calls are TRBV6-5 and TRBJ1-2; maybe TRBD1 (6 bases). V was cut by 7 bases and J by 5 bases, with 11 bases left in between. The CDR3 runs 12 residues. The germline V gene encodes CDR1 MNHEY and CDR2 SVGAGI. The CDR3 loop is CASTRDKYGYTF. DNA of the CDR3: TGTGCCAGCACAAGGGACAAATATGGCTACACCTTC.

This clone occurred a few times. The chain is built from TRBV5-1 and TRBJ1-6; a weak D match, TRBD1 (5 bases). There are 14 residues in the CDR3. V was clipped by 0 bases and J by 7 bases, with 8 bases between them. Looked up from germline, CDR1 is SGHRS and CDR2 is YFSETQ. Written as DNA, the CDR3 is TGCGCCAGCAGCTTGGACAGGTCGAATTCACCCCTCCACTTT. Protein: CASSLDRSNSPLHF.

The chain uses TRBV6-1 and TRBJ1-1, with no clear D. CDR3 length: 13 amino acids. Germline V CDR1 and CDR2: MNHNS, SASEGT. Trimming pared 7 bases from V and 3 bases from J, leaving 12 bases between. The CDR3 sequence is CASNLELDTEAFF. The CDR3 DNA is TGTGCCAGCAACTTAGAGTTGGACACTGAAGCTTTCTTT.

This clone was counted between two and nine times. The chain links TRBV19 to TRBJ1-1, with D possibly being TRBD1 (5 bases). Germline CDR1 and CDR2: LNHDA and SQIVND (reference sequence). This CDR3 comprises 13 residues. Trimming cost V 5 bases and J 5 bases, with 12 bases left between them. The CDR3 loop reads CASSPIEGTEAFF. For the CDR3, the DNA is TGTGCCAGTAGTCCTATCGAGGGGACTGAAGCTTTCTTT.

V and J are TRBV5-6 and TRBJ2-2, with no clear D. The CDR3 spans 16 residues. Germline-derived CDR1 and CDR2 are SGHDT and YYEEEE. V was shortened by 0 bases and J by 2 bases, with 11 bases between the two germline ends. The CDR3 reads CASSLGAAGNTGELFF. CDR3 sequence (DNA): TGTGCCAGCAGCTTGGGGGCAGCTGGCAACACCGGGGAGCTGTTTTTT.

This chain connects TRBV27 to TRBJ2-7; D gene uncertain. Germline V gives CDR1 MNHEY, CDR2 SMNVEV (reference sequence). The CDR3 spans 15 residues. Trimming left V 0 bases short and J 2 bases short, with 11 bases between. The CDR3 region is CASSLSPSGTYEQYF. Here the CDR3 DNA reads TGTGCCAGCAGTTTATCCCCCTCAGGTACCTACGAGCAGTACTTC.

This chain joins TRBV27 and TRBJ1-5; 8 bases agree with TRBD1. The CDR3 extends over 16 amino acids. Germline values: CDR1 MNHEY, CDR2 SMNVEV (reference sequence). Trimming cost V 5 bases and J 0 bases; bases outside gene matches: 6. CDR3 residues: CASSPQGAGSNQPQHF. The CDR3 nucleotides read TGTGCCAGCAGTCCTCAGGGGGCAGGTAGCAATCAGCCCCAGCATTTT.

The chain couples TRBV9 to TRBJ2-1; 10 bases map to TRBD2. CDR3 length: 15 amino acids. Germline V CDR1 and CDR2: SGDLS, YYNGEE. J gave up 5 bases and V 4 bases, and 6 bases lay outside the gene matches. The CDR3 sequence is CASSQTSGFDNEQFF. The CDR3, as DNA: TGTGCCAGCAGCCAGACTAGCGGGTTCGACAATGAGCAGTTCTTC.

A few counts support this clone. This chain uses TRBV6-1 with TRBJ2-1; D not certain. V was pared by 4 bases and J by 8 bases, with 12 bases between. The CDR3 length is 13 residues. Germline V gene data show CDR1 as MNHNS and CDR2 as SASEGT. CDR3 loop: CASSVVYLDEQFF. CDR3 nucleotides: TGTGCCAGCAGTGTTGTCTATTTGGATGAGCAGTTCTTC.

The chain carries TRBV18 and TRBJ2-3; possibly TRBD1 for D (6 bases). The CDR3 loop spans 13 amino acids. Germline V gene data show CDR1 as KGHSH and CDR2 as LQKENI. Trimming shortened V by 3 bases and J by 10 bases, and 14 bases separated the two germline ends. The CDR3 DNA reads as TGTGCCAGCTCACCTCTGAAACAGGGATCGCAGTATTTT. Its protein product is CASSPLKQGSQYF.

The chain combines TRBV7-3 with TRBJ2-5; 7 positions match TRBD1. CDR1 is SGHTA and CDR2 is FQGTGA in the germline V gene. V gave up 3 bases and J gave up 3 bases; unmatched junction bases: 4. This CDR3 comprises 14 residues. CDR3 sequence: CASSFSGQKETQYF. For the CDR3, the DNA is TGTGCCAGCAGCTTCTCGGGACAGAAAGAGACCCAGTACTTC.